This T cell receptor beta chain was sequenced for a study of T cell repertoires in aging, cancer and after chemotherapy. Study context: Healthy donor repertoires were recorded over several months to years and showed clear clonal overlap. General study results and limits: No conclusions about immunological memory after chemotherapy can be drawn from the repertoire data.

Peripheral blood genomic DNA, not sorted cells or RNA, was the template. Judged by abundance, this clonotype is medium-sized. Its cognate antigen is unknown. TRB rearrangements spanning V, D and J were amplified using mixed TRB-A/B primers. In TCRdb, the multiplex PCR reads were re-called with MiXCR into one record per CDR3 protein. The table records roughly 4,300 distinct CDR3 sequences, around a quarter of them present only once. V was shortened by 6 bases and J by 2 bases, with 15 bases between the two germline ends. Looked up from germline, CDR1 is LNHDA and CDR2 is SQIVND (reference sequence). The CDR3 is 15 residues long.

The sequence was collected from a human donor in good health. The donor label of this sample is uncertain. The V and J genes are TRBV19 and TRBJ2-3; perhaps D is TRBD1 or TRBD2 (5 bases each). Sequenced input: blood. CDR3 residues: CASSTGTDLTDTQYF. The CDR3 DNA is TGTGCCAGTAGCACCGGGACGGACCTCACAGATACGCAGTATTTT.